The 30 T cell receptor beta chains below all came from one sample that was sequenced in a study of neurological immune-mediated disorders. MiXCR, run by TCRdb on the 5' RACE reads, gives a single entry per CDR3 protein. In the table there are about 40,000 distinct CDR3 sequences, 13% to 15% of which are singletons. Sequencing input: PBMCs. The source of these receptors is a woman aged 50 to 60 with HTLV-1-associated myelopathy (HAM/TSP).

This clonotype occurred many times. This chain links TRBV9 with TRBJ2-3, with 7 nucleotides matching TRBD1. Germline loops: CDR1 SGDLS, CDR2 YYNGEE. Germline trimming cut 3 bases from V and 3 bases from J; bases unmatched to any gene: 1. The CDR3 has 13 amino acids. CDR3 sequence reads: CASSGRGTDTQYF. The CDR3, as DNA: TGTGCCAGCAGCGGCAGGGGGACAGATACGCAGTATTTT. The entire variable domain, with the rest obtained from reference TRBV9 and TRBJ2-3, is as follows: DSGVTQTPKHLITATGQRVTLRCSPRSGDLSVYWYQQSLDQGLQFLIQYYNGEERAKGNILERFSAQQFPDLHSELNLSSLELGDSALYFCASSGRGTDTQYFGPGTRLTVL.

This clonotype has ten or more counts. This sequence joins TRBV7-9 and TRBJ1-1; 8 bases line up with TRBD1. The CDR3 consists of 16 residues. Germline V gene lookup returns CDR1 SEHNR and CDR2 FQNEAQ (reference sequence). V lost 8 bases, J lost 1 base, and 12 bases stayed unmatched. CDR3 bases: TGTGCCAGCCATCCCCCCGGCAGGGGGCAGAACACTGAAGCTTTCTTT. Protein: CASHPPGRGQNTEAFF.

This clonotype was counted many times. The CDR3 region is CASSVVSGNTEAFF. CDR3 nucleotide sequence: TGTGCCAGCAGCGTAGTTTCGGGGAACACTGAAGCTTTCTTT. V gene TRBV9 combines with J gene TRBJ1-1; the D is unclear. V was clipped by 0 bases and J by 1 base, with 7 bases between them. The CDR3 has 14 amino acids. Germline CDR1 reads SGDLS; CDR2 reads YYNGEE.

This clonotype appeared many times. The chain joins TRBV20-1 to TRBJ1-6; 7 bases match TRBD1. Germline V gene lookup returns CDR1 DFQATT and CDR2 SNEGSKA (reference sequence). V gave up 0 bases and J gave up 8 bases; unmatched junction bases: 13. The CDR3 contains 17 residues. CDR3 DNA sequence: TGCAGTGCTAGAGATCAGGGGGTCGGAGACCCTCATTCACCCCTCCACTTT. Amino acids: CSARDQGVGDPHSPLHF.

To note about this clonotype: Because the CDR3's place on the DNA is in doubt, the DNA is left out and the CDR3 is given as listed by TCRdb. The chain couples TRBV11-2 to TRBJ2-1. The CDR3 has 18 residues if both end residues are counted. Germline CDR1 and CDR2: SGHAT and FQNNGV. The CDR3 sequence is CASSFYICGNNEWGEQFF.

This clonotype was counted at least ten times. The chain has TRBV20-1 and TRBJ2-1, with 9 bases lining up with TRBD2. V lost 0 bases, J lost 5 bases, and 17 bases stayed unmatched. The germline CDR1 and CDR2 sequences are DFQATT and SNEGSKA (reference sequence). The CDR3 runs 19 residues. The chain's CDR3 is CSAREHGGGAAYLNNEQFF. In DNA form, the CDR3 reads TGCAGTGCTAGAGAGCATGGCGGGGGGGCAGCCTACCTGAACAATGAGCAGTTCTTC.

The chain has TRBV20-1 and TRBJ2-3; 10 bases agree with TRBD1. The junction had 6 bases not matched to a gene; V was cut back by 3 bases and J by 3 bases. There are 15 residues in the CDR3. Germline V gene lookup returns CDR1 DFQATT and CDR2 SNEGSKA (reference sequence). Here the CDR3 reads CSASGGTGATDTQYF. The DNA of the CDR3 is TGCAGTGCTAGTGGAGGGACAGGGGCGACAGATACGCAGTATTTT.

This clonotype was picked up many times. J is TRBJ2-1 and V is TRBV5-1, with TRBD1 matching over 9 bases. Trimming at V came to 0 bases and at J to 2 bases, leaving 9 bases not matched to a gene. CDR1 is SGHRS, CDR2 YFSETQ, per germline. This CDR3 spans 18 amino acids. The CDR3 region has the DNA TGCGCCAGCAGCTTGGCGCTGGGACAGGGATTCGCCTACAATGAGCAGTTCTTC. This translates into CASSLALGQGFAYNEQFF.

This clonotype was detected ten times or more. The chain uses TRBV6-1 and TRBJ1-1, with D hard to call. Germline V gene sequence: CDR1 MNHNS, CDR2 SASEGT. The CDR3 extends over 15 amino acids. Trimming cost V 2 bases and J 2 bases, with 12 bases left between them. Written as DNA, the CDR3 is TGTGCCAGCAGTGAATCGGTCTGGAGTAACACTGAAGCTTTCTTT. Translated, it gives CASSESVWSNTEAFF.

About this clonotype: At one boundary the junction diverges from the germline segment, which might be a read error. The gene calls are TRBV7-2 and TRBJ2-3, with D maybe TRBD1 (6 bases). In germline, CDR1 is SGHTA, CDR2 FQGNSA. The CDR3 is 15 residues long. In DNA, the CDR3 is TGTGCCAGCAGCTTAGGGGGGCCGAAGGTGGATACACAGTATTTT. This encodes CASSLGGPKVDTQYF. Filled out from reference TRBV7-2 and TRBJ2-3, the complete variable domain reads GAGVSQSPSNKVTEKGKDVELRCDPISGHTALYWYRQSLGQGLEFLIYFQGNSAPDKSGLPSDRFSAERTGGSVSTLTIQRTQQEDSAVYLCASSLGGPKVDTQYFGPGTRLTVL.

This clonotype came up many times. The chain is built from TRBV7-2 and TRBJ2-1; D not resolved. The CDR3 runs to 15 residues. Per the germline V gene, CDR1 is SGHTA and CDR2 is FQGNSA. V was shortened by 1 base and J by 2 bases, with 9 bases between the two germline ends. CDR3 region: CASSLGAGPYNEQFF. The CDR3 DNA reads as TGTGCCAGCAGCTTAGGGGCAGGCCCCTACAATGAGCAGTTCTTC. Drawing the rest from reference TRBV7-2 and TRBJ2-1, the complete variable domain is GAGVSQSPSNKVTEKGKDVELRCDPISGHTALYWYRQSLGQGLEFLIYFQGNSAPDKSGLPSDRFSAERTGGSVSTLTIQRTQQEDSAVYLCASSLGAGPYNEQFFGPGTRLTVL.

This clonotype was seen at least ten times. The CDR3 DNA follows: TGTGCCAGCAGCCCCTCCACCGGGCCTCTCGGGCTAGTTGCATATGAGCAGTTCTTC. This sequence encodes CASSPSTGPLGLVAYEQFF. The chain links TRBV12-3 or TRBV12-4 to TRBJ2-1; the D is unclear. V lost 6 bases, J lost 8 bases, and 32 bases lay in between. The CDR3 spans 19 residues.

The CDR3 nucleotides read TGTGCCAGCAGTTTTCTTGGGAGGGACAGGGCTTCCCGTGGGGCCAACGTCCTGACTTTC. Translation gives CASSFLGRDRASRGANVLTF. V and J are TRBV27 and TRBJ2-6; TRBD1 aligns across 9 bases. Unmatched junction bases numbered 15, after V lost 3 bases and J lost 3 bases. Germline CDR1 reads MNHEY; CDR2 reads SMNVEV (reference sequence). The CDR3 extends over 20 amino acids.

The table lists this clonotype with many counts. The rearrangement uses TRBV20-1 and TRBJ1-1; TRBD1 is a possible D gene (5 bases). V was shortened by 6 bases and J by 3 bases, with 17 bases between the two germline ends. The CDR3 is made up of 14 amino acids. The germline gives CDR1 DFQATT, CDR2 SNEGSKA (reference sequence). The CDR3: CSARDGQVDTEAFF. The CDR3 nucleotides read TGCAGTGCCAGGGACGGCCAGGTAGACACTGAAGCTTTCTTT.

The rearrangement links TRBV4-2 to TRBJ2-4; 7 nucleotides match TRBD2. The CDR3 has 16 amino acids. Trimming removed 0 bases from V and 1 base from J; junction bases left unmatched: 3. The V gene's germline CDR1 is LGHNA and CDR2 YNFKEQ. The CDR3 DNA is TGTGCCAGCAGCCAAGATGGGGGGGAGGCCAAAAACATTCAGTACTTC. It encodes CASSQDGGEAKNIQYF.

This clonotype came up many times. The V call is TRBV20-1, the J call TRBJ2-2, with D unclear. From germline, CDR1 is DFQATT and CDR2 SNEGSKA (reference sequence). Trimming stripped 1 base from V and 4 bases from J, with 10 bases between. The CDR3 sequence is 14 residues long. CDR3 residues: CSARGALATGELFF. CDR3 nucleotide sequence: TGCAGTGCTAGAGGCGCTCTCGCCACCGGGGAGCTGTTTTTT.

A few counts support this clonotype. V usage is TRBV9 and J usage is TRBJ2-3, with D unclear. CDR3 length: 15 residues. The germline V and J ends were trimmed by 0 bases and 4 bases, with 12 bases remaining between them. Germline assignment: CDR1 SGDLS and CDR2 YYNGEE. The CDR3 is CASSVEYGGADTQYF. The CDR3 DNA reads TGTGCCAGCAGCGTAGAATACGGTGGGGCAGATACGCAGTATTTT.

The table lists this clonotype with a count of one. V usage is TRBV20-1 and J usage is TRBJ2-7, with 7 bases lining up with TRBD1. Germline V gene sequence: CDR1 DFQATT, CDR2 SNEGSKA (reference sequence). The CDR3 is 15 residues long. The V segment lost 1 base and the J segment 3 bases; nucleotides outside the gene matches: 9. Here the CDR3 DNA reads TGCAGTGCTAGAGGCGGACAGGAAAGAAGCTACGAGCAGTACTTC. Amino acid sequence: CSARGGQERSYEQYF.

The sample holds many counts of this clonotype. The rearrangement joins TRBV6-1 to TRBJ1-2, with D maybe TRBD1 (6 bases). V shed 5 bases and J shed 7 bases, with 17 bases lying between them. The CDR3 covers 14 residues. CDR1 and CDR2 (germline): MNHNS, SASEGT. CDR3 residues: CASSKVQGSSGYTF. The CDR3 coding sequence is TGTGCCAGCAGTAAAGTACAGGGTTCGAGTGGCTACACCTTC.

This clonotype was seen at least ten times. The gene calls are TRBV11-2 and TRBJ2-7, with D possibly matching TRBD2 (7 bases). CDR1 is SGHAT and CDR2 is FQNNGV in the germline V gene. The CDR3 extends over 13 amino acids. V shed 1 base and J shed 6 bases, with 10 bases lying between them. CDR3 loop: CASSLVGGGEQYV. In DNA form, the CDR3 reads TGTGCCAGCAGCTTAGTGGGAGGGGGCGAGCAGTACGTC.

This clonotype was counted many times. The V gene is TRBV7-9, the J gene TRBJ2-5; TRBD1 might be the D (6 bases). Deletions cut 0 bases from V and 4 bases from J, with 15 bases between. Germline V gene lookup returns CDR1 SEHNR and CDR2 FQNEAQ (reference sequence). This CDR3 has 16 amino acids. CDR3 in DNA: TGTGCCAGCAGCTTAGCAGACAGGACGGGGACAGAGACCCAGTACTTC. This translates into CASSLADRTGTETQYF.

The sample holds many counts of this clonotype. The V gene is TRBV6-5, the J gene TRBJ1-1; TRBD1 is a possible D gene (6 bases). Trimming took 5 bases from V and 1 from J, leaving 14 bases between them. The CDR3 is 15 residues long. Per germline, CDR1 MNHEY and CDR2 SVGAGI. CDR3 residues: CASSRGPRGNTEAFF. CDR3 nucleotides: TGTGCCAGCAGTCGGGGCCCCAGGGGGAACACTGAAGCTTTCTTT.

Regarding this clonotype: At one of its ends the junction is not consistent with the germline gene, which may arise from a read error. The chain couples TRBV24-1 to TRBJ2-1; 8 nucleotides align to TRBD2. This CDR3 comprises 19 residues. Germline V gene data show CDR1 as KGHDR and CDR2 as SFDVKD. CDR3 DNA sequence: TGTGCCTCCAGTGATTCATTCTCCGGGGCTAGCGGGCTCTACAATGAGCAGTTCTTC. Its protein is CASSDSFSGASGLYNEQFF.

The rearrangement joins TRBV5-1 to TRBJ2-1; 7 positions match TRBD2. The trim removed 0 bases at V and 10 bases at J, leaving 7 bases unmatched. Germline V gives CDR1 SGHRS, CDR2 YFSETQ. The CDR3 has 14 amino acids. The CDR3 nucleotides are TGCGCCAGCAGCTTGGATGTGGGGGGGATAGAGCAGTTCTTC. Its translation is CASSLDVGGIEQFF.

This clonotype was found many times. The chain carries TRBV7-2 and TRBJ2-3; D remains unclear. Per germline, CDR1 SGHTA and CDR2 FQGNSA. The ends were cut back, 5 bases at V and 3 bases at J, with 6 bases in the middle. This CDR3 contains 12 residues. Here the CDR3 DNA reads TGTGCCAGCAGCAGACGAACAGATACGCAGTATTTT. This translates into CASSRRTDTQYF. Variable domain in full (rest from reference TRBV7-2 and TRBJ2-3): GAGVSQSPSNKVTEKGKDVELRCDPISGHTALYWYRQSLGQGLEFLIYFQGNSAPDKSGLPSDRFSAERTGGSVSTLTIQRTQQEDSAVYLCASSRRTDTQYFGPGTRLTVL.

This clonotype came up many times. This chain uses TRBV20-1 with TRBJ2-7, with TRBD1 as a possible D gene (6 bases). Germline CDR1 reads DFQATT; CDR2 reads SNEGSKA (reference sequence). The V gene lost 3 bases and the J gene lost 2 bases, with 8 bases spanning the gap. The length of the CDR3 is 12 residues. In DNA form, the CDR3 reads TGCAGTGCTAGGGGGACAACCTACGAGCAGTACTTC. Translation gives CSARGTTYEQYF.

This clonotype was picked up many times. The chain employs TRBV7-3 and TRBJ2-1; D possibly corresponds to TRBD2 (5 bases). This CDR3 spans 16 amino acids. The V gene lost 0 bases and the J gene lost 6 bases, with 15 bases spanning the gap. The germline V gene has CDR1 SGHTA and CDR2 FQGTGA. CDR3 DNA sequence: TGTGCCAGCAGCTTAACAGGTAGCGTGGTCACCAATGAGCAGTTCTTC. This codes for CASSLTGSVVTNEQFF.

This clonotype came up many times. The J gene is TRBJ1-1, the V gene TRBV9, with 11 bases that match TRBD1. V lost 2 bases, J lost 6 bases, and 3 bases stayed unmatched. CDR1 and CDR2 from the germline V gene are SGDLS and YYNGEE. CDR3 size: 14 residues. The CDR3 DNA follows: TGTGCCAGCAGCGTGGGACAGGGGGTGGCTGAAGCTTTCTTT. Translated: CASSVGQGVAEAFF.

This clonotype was detected many times. V usage is TRBV10-2 and J usage is TRBJ2-7, with 7 positions matching TRBD1. The germline CDR1 and CDR2 sequences are WSHSY and SAAADI. The ends lost 10 bases at V and 7 bases at J; junction bases unmatched: 10. The CDR3 loop spans 12 amino acids. The CDR3 region is CAISSTGQEQYV. DNA for the CDR3: TGCGCCATCTCGTCAACGGGACAGGAGCAGTACGTC.

This clonotype occurred a few times. This chain joins TRBV7-6 and TRBJ2-7; D unresolved. Germline V gene sequence: CDR1 SGHVS, CDR2 FNYEAQ. The CDR3 length is 13 residues. Trimming removed 3 bases from V and 4 bases from J, with 10 bases in between. CDR3 in amino acids: CASSLGRDYEQYV. The CDR3 DNA is TGTGCCAGCAGCTTGGGTAGGGATTACGAGCAGTACGTC.